These T cell receptor beta chains were read from a single sample in a study of untreated major depressive disorder. Sequencing was performed with immunoSEQ multiplex PCR; in TCRdb, only in-frame clones are kept and a portion is missing. In the table there are 17,000 or so clones, under 95% of which are singletons. Sequences were obtained from CD4+ T cells from PBMCs. Source of these receptors: a woman between 40 and 50 years old with major depressive disorder. The CDR3 runs from the conserved cysteine through the conserved F or W. The D gene is left open where the match is weak. Clone size appears in some rows only: once, few, many, or a class for an expanded clone.

V: TRBV2; size: -; J: TRBJ2-1; D: -; CDR3: CASSDGEGYNEQFF; DNA: TGTGCCAGCAGTGACGGCGAGGGTTACAATGAGCAGTTCTTC
V: TRBV5-6; size: -; J: TRBJ1-2; D: -; CDR3: CASSPDGAYGYTF; DNA: TGTGCCAGCAGTCCAGACGGGGCCTATGGCTACACCTTC
V: TRBV5-1; size: once; J: TRBJ1-2; D: -; CDR3: CASSLGRGNVYGYTF; DNA: TGCGCCAGCAGCTTGGGCAGGGGTAATGTCTATGGCTACACCTTC
V: TRBV27; size: -; J: TRBJ2-6; D: TRBD1; CDR3: CASSLGQGVSGANVLTF; DNA: TGTGCCAGCAGTTTAGGACAGGGGGTCTCTGGGGCCAACGTCCTGACTTTC
V: TRBV2; size: once; J: TRBJ2-3; D: -; CDR3: CASSAQVTDTQYF; DNA: TGTGCCAGCAGTGCACAGGTAACAGATACGCAGTATTTT
V: TRBV11-2; size: -; J: TRBJ2-4; D: -; CDR3: CASSFQRNIQYF; DNA: TGTGCCAGCAGCTTCCAGAGAAACATTCAGTACTTC
V: TRBV5-1; size: -; J: TRBJ2-1; D: -; CDR3: CASSFSQSSYNEQFF; DNA: TGCGCCAGCAGCTTTAGCCAGAGCTCCTACAATGAGCAGTTCTTC
V: TRBV9; size: -; J: TRBJ2-1; D: TRBD2; CDR3: CASSVGSSGGYNEQFF; DNA: TGTGCCAGCAGCGTAGGGTCCAGCGGGGGGTACAATGAGCAGTTCTTC
V: TRBV5-4; size: -; J: TRBJ1-1; D: -; CDR3: CASSRTEKNTEAFF; DNA: TGTGCCAGCAGCCGGACGGAAAAGAACACTGAAGCTTTCTTT
V: TRBV5-1; size: few; J: TRBJ2-3; D: TRBD2; CDR3: CASRGLAGTDTQYF; DNA: TGCGCCAGCAGGGGACTAGCGGGCACAGATACGCAGTATTTT
V: TRBV4-3; size: -; J: TRBJ2-1; D: -; CDR3: CASSQDTPFPQGWASLADEQFF; DNA: TGCGCCAGCAGCCAAGATACCCCCTTCCCCCAGGGTTGGGCCAGCCTCGCAGATGAGCAGTTCTTC
V: TRBV5-1; size: -; J: TRBJ1-1; D: -; CDR3: CASFGTNTEAFF; DNA: TGCGCCAGCTTCGGGACGAACACTGAAGCTTTCTTT
V: TRBV27; size: -; J: TRBJ2-2; D: -; CDR3: CASSLQGTNTGELFF; DNA: TGTGCCAGCAGTTTACAGGGTACGAACACCGGGGAGCTGTTTTTT
V: TRBV4-1; size: -; J: TRBJ2-2; D: -; CDR3: CASSQLRGAGTGEPFF; DNA: TGCGCCAGCAGCCAACTACGGGGGGCCGGCACCGGGGAGCCGTTTTTT
V: TRBV6-6; size: -; J: TRBJ2-1; D: TRBD2; CDR3: CASKRSGGHYNEQFF; DNA: TGTGCCAGCAAACGTAGCGGGGGCCACTACAATGAGCAGTTCTTC
V: TRBV9; size: -; J: TRBJ2-1; D: -; CDR3: CASSVEPSSYNEQFF; DNA: TGTGCCAGCAGCGTGGAACCCAGCTCCTACAATGAGCAGTTCTTC
V: TRBV7-9; size: -; J: TRBJ1-1; D: -; CDR3: CASSPQAMNTEAFF; DNA: TGTGCCAGCAGCCCTCAGGCGATGAACACTGAAGCTTTCTTT
V: TRBV6-1; size: -; J: TRBJ2-2; D: TRBD1; CDR3: CASSEQDRGNTGELFF; DNA: TGTGCCAGCAGTGAACAAGACAGGGGAAACACCGGGGAGCTGTTTTTT
V: TRBV11-1; size: -; J: TRBJ2-7; D: -; CDR3: CASSFLGTVTYEQYF; DNA: TGTGCCAGCAGCTTCCTGGGGACGGTTACCTACGAGCAGTACTTC
V: TRBV9; size: -; J: TRBJ1-1; D: -; CDR3: CASSVVAATEAFF; DNA: TGTGCCAGCAGCGTAGTGGCGGCGACTGAAGCTTTCTTT
V: TRBV7-2; size: -; J: TRBJ2-2; D: -; CDR3: CASSLAAGPSNTGELFF; DNA: TGTGCCAGCAGCTTAGCCGCCGGGCCGTCGAACACCGGGGAGCTGTTTTTT
V: TRBV11-3; size: -; J: TRBJ2-7; D: TRBD1; CDR3: CASSKGQGRNEQYF; DNA: TGTGCCAGCAGCAAAGGACAGGGGAGGAACGAGCAGTACTTC
V: TRBV19; size: -; J: TRBJ2-4; D: -; CDR3: CASSIKAGIGEDIQYF; DNA: TGTGCCAGTAGTATTAAAGCAGGGATCGGTGAGGACATTCAGTACTTC
V: TRBV11-3; size: -; J: TRBJ2-7; D: TRBD2; CDR3: CASSFPRDGRGKGYEQYF; DNA: TGTGCCAGCAGCTTCCCCAGGGACGGGAGGGGTAAAGGCTACGAGCAGTACTTC
V: TRBV4-1; size: -; J: TRBJ1-1; D: -; CDR3: CASSQDSRGTEAFF; DNA: TGCGCCAGCAGCCAAGACTCTCGAGGCACTGAAGCTTTCTTT
V: TRBV12-5; size: once; J: TRBJ2-2; D: -; CDR3: CASGLVRGGGQIFEAGSTGELFF; DNA: TGTGCTAGTGGTTTGGTAAGAGGTGGGGGACAAATTTTTGAAGCCGGATCCACCGGGGAGCTGTTTTTT
V: TRBV20-1; size: -; J: TRBJ2-1; D: -; CDR3: CSARNGNEQFF; DNA: TGCAGTGCTAGAAATGGAAATGAGCAGTTCTTC
V: TRBV4-1; size: few; J: TRBJ2-7; D: -; CDR3: CASSQQDLMSSYEQYF; DNA: TGCGCCAGCAGCCAGCAGGACCTCATGAGCTCCTACGAGCAGTACTTC
V: TRBV11-2; size: -; J: TRBJ1-4; D: TRBD1; CDR3: CASSFKGASSEKLFF; DNA: TGTGCCAGCAGCTTTAAGGGGGCGAGCTCTGAAAAACTGTTTTTT
V: TRBV30; size: -; J: TRBJ2-7; D: TRBD1; CDR3: CAWRMIVGQSSEQYF; DNA: TGTGCCTGGAGGATGATCGTGGGACAGTCATCCGAGCAGTACTTC
V: TRBV2; size: once; J: TRBJ2-1; D: -; CDR3: CASRGLIGYNEQFF; DNA: TGTGCCAGCAGGGGGCTTATCGGATACAATGAGCAGTTCTTC
V: TRBV7-2; size: -; J: TRBJ2-1; D: TRBD2; CDR3: CASSLGPPGLANYNEQFF; DNA: TGTGCCAGCAGCTTAGGACCCCCGGGACTAGCAAACTACAATGAGCAGTTCTTC
V: TRBV27; size: -; J: TRBJ1-6; D: -; CDR3: CASSLNPWGNSPLHF; DNA: TGTGCCAGCAGTTTAAACCCCTGGGGTAATTCACCCCTCCACTTT
V: TRBV28; size: -; J: TRBJ2-7; D: -; CDR3: CASSPKGWVYEQYF; DNA: TGTGCCAGCAGTCCCAAGGGGTGGGTCTACGAGCAGTACTTC
V: TRBV10-3; size: -; J: TRBJ1-5; D: TRBD1; CDR3: CAISDTGTGSVGTQHF; DNA: TGTGCCATCAGTGATACCGGGACAGGTTCAGTAGGGACCCAGCATTTT
V: TRBV5-1; size: -; J: TRBJ1-1; D: -; CDR3: CASSLNYREGGTEAFF; DNA: TGCGCCAGCAGCTTAAACTACAGGGAGGGCGGCACTGAAGCTTTCTTT
V: TRBV9; size: -; J: TRBJ2-1; D: -; CDR3: CASSEEGASYNEQFF; DNA: TGTGCCAGCAGCGAGGAGGGGGCTTCCTACAATGAGCAGTTCTTC
V: TRBV30; size: -; J: TRBJ1-1; D: TRBD1; CDR3: CAWQRTGFGTEAFF; DNA: TGTGCCTGGCAGAGGACAGGGTTTGGCACTGAAGCTTTCTTT
V: TRBV19; size: -; J: TRBJ1-2; D: -; CDR3: CASSTVRGAADYGYTF; DNA: TGTGCCAGTAGTACCGTTAGGGGGGCGGCTGACTATGGCTACACCTTC
V: TRBV25-1; size: -; J: TRBJ1-2; D: -; CDR3: CASSSAGRYGYTF; DNA: TGTGCCAGCAGTAGCGCAGGGAGATATGGCTACACCTTC
V: TRBV10-2; size: once; J: TRBJ1-5; D: -; CDR3: CASSDQGGQPQHF; DNA: TGCGCCAGCAGTGATCAGGGCGGTCAGCCCCAGCATTTT
V: TRBV7-9; size: -; J: TRBJ2-7; D: TRBD2; CDR3: CASSPPGLAGGEQYF; DNA: TGTGCCAGCAGCCCGCCGGGTCTAGCGGGGGGGGAGCAGTACTTC
V: TRBV30; size: -; J: TRBJ2-1; D: TRBD2; CDR3: CAWSVRYGTSGYNEQFF; DNA: TGTGCCTGGAGTGTACGGTACGGGACTAGCGGTTACAATGAGCAGTTCTTC
V: TRBV30; size: -; J: TRBJ1-5; D: -; CDR3: CAWSPQSGQPQHF; DNA: TGTGCCTGGAGTCCCCAATCGGGCCAGCCCCAGCATTTT
V: TRBV6-1; size: -; J: TRBJ1-1; D: TRBD1; CDR3: CASSARWDSGGTFF; DNA: TGTGCCAGCAGTGCGCGCTGGGACTCAGGGGGTACTTTCTTT
V: TRBV6-1; size: -; J: TRBJ1-1; D: -; CDR3: CASRVTEAFF; DNA: TGTGCCAGCAGAGTCACTGAAGCTTTCTTT
V: TRBV4-2; size: -; J: TRBJ1-3; D: -; CDR3: CASSQDRAGNTIYF; DNA: TGTGCCAGCAGCCAAGACAGGGCTGGAAACACCATATATTTT
V: TRBV7-3; size: -; J: TRBJ1-5; D: -; CDR3: CASSLTVEQPQHF; DNA: TGTGCCAGCAGCTTAACGGTTGAACAGCCCCAGCATTTT
V: TRBV2; size: -; J: TRBJ1-2; D: -; CDR3: CASSAANYGYTF; DNA: TGTGCCAGCAGCGCGGCTAACTATGGCTACACCTTC
V: TRBV6-1; size: -; J: TRBJ2-2; D: TRBD2; CDR3: CASLVGGRGTGELFF; DNA: TGTGCCAGTCTTGTTGGCGGGAGAGGAACCGGGGAGCTGTTTTTT
V: TRBV11-2; size: -; J: TRBJ2-2; D: TRBD2; CDR3: CASSKSGVTGELFF; DNA: TGTGCCAGCAGCAAGAGCGGGGTCACCGGGGAGCTGTTTTTT
V: TRBV29-1; size: -; J: TRBJ1-2; D: -; CDR3: CSVALVGGGSTF; DNA: -
V: TRBV5-4; size: -; J: TRBJ1-2; D: TRBD1; CDR3: CASNPNRGLDYGYTF; DNA: TGTGCCAGCAACCCCAACAGGGGGCTGGACTATGGCTACACCTTC
V: TRBV20-1; size: -; J: TRBJ1-2; D: -; CDR3: CSAAPLIGYTF; DNA: TGCAGTGCCGCTCCCCTTATCGGCTACACCTTC
V: TRBV30; size: once; J: TRBJ2-7; D: -; CDR3: CAWTADVSSYEQYF; DNA: TGTGCCTGGACGGCGGATGTGAGCTCCTACGAGCAGTACTTC